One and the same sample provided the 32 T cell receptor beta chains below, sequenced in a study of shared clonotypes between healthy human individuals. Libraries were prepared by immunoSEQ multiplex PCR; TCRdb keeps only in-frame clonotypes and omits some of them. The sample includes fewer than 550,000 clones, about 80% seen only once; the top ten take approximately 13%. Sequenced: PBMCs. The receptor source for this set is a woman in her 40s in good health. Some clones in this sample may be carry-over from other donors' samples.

CDR3 amino acids: CASLSSGRSYEQYF. The DNA of the CDR3 is TGTGCAAGTCTCTCGTCGGGACGGTCCTACGAGCAGTACTTC. The rearrangement links TRBV12-2 to TRBJ2-7. TRBV12-2 is labeled a pseudogene. There are 14 residues in the CDR3.

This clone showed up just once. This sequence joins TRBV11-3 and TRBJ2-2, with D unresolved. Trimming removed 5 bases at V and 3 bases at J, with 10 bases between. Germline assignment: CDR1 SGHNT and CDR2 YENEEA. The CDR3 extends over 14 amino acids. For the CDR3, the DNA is TGTGCCAGCAGCCCCAACACCTACACCGGGGAGCTGTTTTTT. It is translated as CASSPNTYTGELFF.

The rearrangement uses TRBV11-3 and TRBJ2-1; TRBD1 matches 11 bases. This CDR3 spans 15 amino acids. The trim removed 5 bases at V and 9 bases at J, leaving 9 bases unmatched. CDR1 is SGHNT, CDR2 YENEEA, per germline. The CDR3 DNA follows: TGTGCCAGCAGCGCCGGACAGGGGGCCCCGGGTGAGCAGTTCTTC. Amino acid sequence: CASSAGQGAPGEQFF. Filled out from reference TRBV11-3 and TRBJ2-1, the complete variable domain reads EAGVVQSPRYKIIEKKQPVAFWCNPISGHNTLYWYLQNLGQGPELLIRYENEEAVDDSQLPKDRFSAERLKGVDSTLKIQPAELGDSAVYLCASSAGQGAPGEQFFGPGTRLTVL.

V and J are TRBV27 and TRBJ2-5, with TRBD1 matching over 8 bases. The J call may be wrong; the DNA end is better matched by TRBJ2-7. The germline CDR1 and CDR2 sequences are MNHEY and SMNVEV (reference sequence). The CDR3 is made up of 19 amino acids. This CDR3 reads CASSLAVRTGGLGSYEQYF. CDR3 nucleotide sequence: TGTGCCAGCAGCTTAGCGGTGAGAACAGGGGGACTGGGGTCCTACGAGCAGTACTTC.

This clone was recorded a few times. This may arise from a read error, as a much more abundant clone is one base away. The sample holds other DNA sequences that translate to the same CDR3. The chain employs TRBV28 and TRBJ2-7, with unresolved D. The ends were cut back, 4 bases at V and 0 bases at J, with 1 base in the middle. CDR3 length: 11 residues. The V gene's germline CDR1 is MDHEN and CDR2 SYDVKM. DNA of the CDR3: TGTGCCAGCAGTTCCTCCTACGAGCAGTACTTC. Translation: CASSSSYEQYF.

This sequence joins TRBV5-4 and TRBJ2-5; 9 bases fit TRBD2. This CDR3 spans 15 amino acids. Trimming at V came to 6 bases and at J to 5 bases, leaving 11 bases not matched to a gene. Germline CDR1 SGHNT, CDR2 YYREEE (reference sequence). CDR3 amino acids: CASIDVAGEVETQYF. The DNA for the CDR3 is TGTGCCAGCATCGACGTAGCGGGAGAAGTGGAGACCCAGTACTTC.

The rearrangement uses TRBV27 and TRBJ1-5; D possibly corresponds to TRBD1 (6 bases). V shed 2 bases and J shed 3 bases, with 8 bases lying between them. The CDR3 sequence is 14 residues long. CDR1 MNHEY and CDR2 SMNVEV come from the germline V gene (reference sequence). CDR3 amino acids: CASSLNRANQPQHF. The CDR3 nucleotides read TGTGCCAGCAGTTTAAACAGGGCCAATCAGCCCCAGCATTTT.

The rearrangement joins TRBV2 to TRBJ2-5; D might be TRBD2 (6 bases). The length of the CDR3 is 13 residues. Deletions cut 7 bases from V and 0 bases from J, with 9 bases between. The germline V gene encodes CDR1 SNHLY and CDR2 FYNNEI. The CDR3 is CASTRDYQETQYF. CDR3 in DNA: TGTGCCAGCACGCGGGATTACCAAGAGACCCAGTACTTC.

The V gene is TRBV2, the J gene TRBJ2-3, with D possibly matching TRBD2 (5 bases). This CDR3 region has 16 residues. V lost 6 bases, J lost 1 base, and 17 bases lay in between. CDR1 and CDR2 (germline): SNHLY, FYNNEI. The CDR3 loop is CASSRHRVSGTDTQYF. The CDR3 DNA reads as TGTGCCAGCAGCCGACACCGAGTTAGCGGCACAGATACGCAGTATTTT. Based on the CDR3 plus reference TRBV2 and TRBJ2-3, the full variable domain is EPEVTQTPSHQVTQMGQEVILRCVPISNHLYFYWYRQILGQKVEFLVSFYNNEISEKSEIFDDQFSVERPDGSNFTLKIRSTKLEDSAMYFCASSRHRVSGTDTQYFGPGTRLTVL.

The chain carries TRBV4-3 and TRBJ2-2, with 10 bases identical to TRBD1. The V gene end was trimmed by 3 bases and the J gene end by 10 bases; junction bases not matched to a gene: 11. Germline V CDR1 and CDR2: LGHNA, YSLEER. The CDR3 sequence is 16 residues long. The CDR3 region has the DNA TGCGCCAGCAGCCATAATACCGGGACAGGGGCAACGGAGCTGTTTTTT. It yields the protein CASSHNTGTGATELFF.

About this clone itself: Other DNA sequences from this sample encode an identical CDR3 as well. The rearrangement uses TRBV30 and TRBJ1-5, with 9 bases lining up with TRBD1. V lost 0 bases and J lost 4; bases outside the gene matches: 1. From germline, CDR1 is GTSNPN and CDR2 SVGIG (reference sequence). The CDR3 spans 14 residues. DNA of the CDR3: TGTGCCTGGAGTGTAGACAGGGGGAATCAGCCCCAGCATTTT. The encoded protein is CAWSVDRGNQPQHF. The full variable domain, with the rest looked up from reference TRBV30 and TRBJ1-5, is SQTIHQWPATLVQPVGSPLSLECTVEGTSNPNLYWYRQAAGRGLQLLFYSVGIGQISSEVPQNLSASRPQDRQFILSSKKLLLSDSGFYLCAWSVDRGNQPQHFGDGTRLSIL.

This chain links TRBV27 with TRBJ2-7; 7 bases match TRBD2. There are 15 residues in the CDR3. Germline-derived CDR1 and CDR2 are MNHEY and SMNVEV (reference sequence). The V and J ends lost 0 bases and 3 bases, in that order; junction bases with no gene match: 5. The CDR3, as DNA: TGTGCCAGCAGTTTATCATCTAGCGGTCACTACGAGCAGTACTTC. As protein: CASSLSSSGHYEQYF.

CDR3 bases: TGTGCCAGCAGTGAACCAACTCTAGCGGGAGTCGATGATGAGCAGTTCTTC. Translated, it gives CASSEPTLAGVDDEQFF. The V gene is TRBV2, the J gene TRBJ2-1, with 10 bases matching TRBD2. This CDR3 region has 17 residues. Per germline, CDR1 SNHLY and CDR2 FYNNEI. The V gene end was trimmed by 2 bases and the J gene end by 8 bases; junction bases not matched to a gene: 12.

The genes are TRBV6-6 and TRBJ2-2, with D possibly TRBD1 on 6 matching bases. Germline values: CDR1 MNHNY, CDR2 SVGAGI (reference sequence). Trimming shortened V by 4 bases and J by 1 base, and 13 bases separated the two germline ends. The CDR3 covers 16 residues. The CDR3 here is CASSSTGQRNTGELFF. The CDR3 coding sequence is TGTGCCAGCAGTTCCACAGGGCAGCGGAACACCGGGGAGCTGTTTTTT.

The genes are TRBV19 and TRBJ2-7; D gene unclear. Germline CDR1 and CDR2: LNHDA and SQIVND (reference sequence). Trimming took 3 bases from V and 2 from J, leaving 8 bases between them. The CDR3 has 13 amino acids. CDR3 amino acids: CASSIDGTYEQYF. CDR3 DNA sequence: TGTGCCAGTAGTATCGACGGAACCTACGAGCAGTACTTC.

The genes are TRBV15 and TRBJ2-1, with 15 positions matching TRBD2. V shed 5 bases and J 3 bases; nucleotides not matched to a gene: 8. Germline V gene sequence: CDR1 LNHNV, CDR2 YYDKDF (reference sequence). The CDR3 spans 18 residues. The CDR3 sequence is CATSLRTSGRAGYNEQFF. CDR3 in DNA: TGTGCCACCAGCCTTCGGACTAGCGGGAGGGCCGGCTACAATGAGCAGTTCTTC.

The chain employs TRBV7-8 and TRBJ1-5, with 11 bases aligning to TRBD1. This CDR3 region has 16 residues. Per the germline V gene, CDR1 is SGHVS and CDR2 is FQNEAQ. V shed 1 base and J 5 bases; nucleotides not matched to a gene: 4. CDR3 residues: CASSLVWTGGDQPQHF. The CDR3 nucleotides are TGTGCCAGCAGCTTAGTTTGGACAGGGGGCGATCAGCCCCAGCATTTT.

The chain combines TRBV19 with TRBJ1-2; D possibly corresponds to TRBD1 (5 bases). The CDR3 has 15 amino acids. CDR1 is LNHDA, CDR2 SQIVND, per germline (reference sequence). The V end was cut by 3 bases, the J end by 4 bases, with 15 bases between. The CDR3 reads CASSIGAGGLYGYTF. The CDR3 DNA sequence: TGTGCCAGTAGTATTGGGGCTGGCGGACTCTATGGCTACACCTTC.

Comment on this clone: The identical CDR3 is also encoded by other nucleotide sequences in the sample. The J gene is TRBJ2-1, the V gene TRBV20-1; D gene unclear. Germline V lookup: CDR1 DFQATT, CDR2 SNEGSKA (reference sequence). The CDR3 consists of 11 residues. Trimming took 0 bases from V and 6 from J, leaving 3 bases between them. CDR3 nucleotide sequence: TGCAGTGCTAGAGATTTCAATGAGCAGTTCTTC. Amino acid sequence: CSARDFNEQFF.

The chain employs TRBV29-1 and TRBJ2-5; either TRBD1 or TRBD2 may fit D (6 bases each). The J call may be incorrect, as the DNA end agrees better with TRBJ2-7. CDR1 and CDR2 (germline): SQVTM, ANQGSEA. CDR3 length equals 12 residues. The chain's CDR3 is CSVVVGGGEQYF. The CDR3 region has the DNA TGCAGCGTTGTGGTCGGAGGGGGCGAGCAGTACTTC.

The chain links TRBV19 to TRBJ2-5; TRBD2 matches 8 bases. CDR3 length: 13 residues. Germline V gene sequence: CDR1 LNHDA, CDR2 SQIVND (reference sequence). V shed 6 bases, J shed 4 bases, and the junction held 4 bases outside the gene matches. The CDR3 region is CASSPSGLETQYF. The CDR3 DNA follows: TGTGCCAGTAGCCCTAGCGGGTTAGAGACCCAGTACTTC. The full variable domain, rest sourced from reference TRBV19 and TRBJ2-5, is DGGITQSPKYLFRKEGQNVTLSCEQNLNHDAMYWYRQDPGQGLRLIYYSQIVNDFQKGDIAEGYSVSREKKESFPLTVTSAQKNPTAFYLCASSPSGLETQYFGPGTRLLVL.

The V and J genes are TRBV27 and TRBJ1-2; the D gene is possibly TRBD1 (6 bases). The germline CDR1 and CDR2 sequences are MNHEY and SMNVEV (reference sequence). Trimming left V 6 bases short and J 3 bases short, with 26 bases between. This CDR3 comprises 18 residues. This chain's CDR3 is CASSPTFWGTLGDYGYTF. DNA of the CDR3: TGTGCCAGCAGCCCCACGTTTTGGGGGACACTCGGCGACTATGGCTACACCTTC.

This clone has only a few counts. As DNA, the CDR3 is TGTGCCTGGAGTGACAGGTACACTGAAGCTTTCTTT. Translating gives CAWSDRYTEAFF. This chain links TRBV30 with TRBJ1-1, with D perhaps TRBD1 (5 bases). The CDR3 consists of 12 residues. V lost 1 base and J lost 3, with 6 bases in between. CDR1 is GTSNPN, CDR2 SVGIG, per germline (reference sequence). The whole variable domain, remainder taken from reference TRBV30 and TRBJ1-1, is SQTIHQWPATLVQPVGSPLSLECTVEGTSNPNLYWYRQAAGRGLQLLFYSVGIGQISSEVPQNLSASRPQDRQFILSSKKLLLSDSGFYLCAWSDRYTEAFFGQGTRLTVV.

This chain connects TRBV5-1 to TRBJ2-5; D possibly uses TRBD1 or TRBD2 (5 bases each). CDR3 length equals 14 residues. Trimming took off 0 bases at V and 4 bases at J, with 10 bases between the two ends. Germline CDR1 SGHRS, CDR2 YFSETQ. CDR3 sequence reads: CASSLVEGSETQYF. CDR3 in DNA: TGCGCCAGCAGCTTGGTCGAGGGGTCAGAGACCCAGTACTTC.

CDR3: CASSLVSLAGEQYF. The CDR3 nucleotides are TGTGCCAGCAGCTTAGTTTCCCTTGCAGGAGAGCAGTACTTC. The V and J genes are TRBV7-2 and TRBJ2-7, with unresolved D. This CDR3 has 14 residues. CDR1 and CDR2 from the germline V gene are SGHTA and FQGNSA. V lost 1 base, J lost 7 bases, and 14 bases lay in between.

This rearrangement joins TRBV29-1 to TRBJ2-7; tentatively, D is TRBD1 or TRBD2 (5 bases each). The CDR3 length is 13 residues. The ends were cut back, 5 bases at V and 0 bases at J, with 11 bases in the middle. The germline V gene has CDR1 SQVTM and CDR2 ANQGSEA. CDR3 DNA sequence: TGCAGCGTTTCGGGACGCCTCTCCTACGAGCAGTACTTC. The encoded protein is CSVSGRLSYEQYF.

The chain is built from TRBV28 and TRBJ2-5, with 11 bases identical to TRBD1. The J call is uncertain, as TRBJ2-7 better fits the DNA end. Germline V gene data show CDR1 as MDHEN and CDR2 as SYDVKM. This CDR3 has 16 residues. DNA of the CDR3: TGTGCCAGCAGTCCCCAAGGGACAGGGGGCTCCTACGAGCAGTACTTC. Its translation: CASSPQGTGGSYEQYF.

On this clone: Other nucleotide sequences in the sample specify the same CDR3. This CDR3 is CASSFSTPDTQYF. In nucleotides, the CDR3 is TGTGCCAGCAGTTTTTCTACTCCCGATACGCAGTATTTT. The chain employs TRBV28 and TRBJ2-3; D not resolved. The V end was cut by 3 bases, the J end by 6 bases, with 10 bases between. This CDR3 spans 13 amino acids. Germline CDR1 is MDHEN and CDR2 is SYDVKM.

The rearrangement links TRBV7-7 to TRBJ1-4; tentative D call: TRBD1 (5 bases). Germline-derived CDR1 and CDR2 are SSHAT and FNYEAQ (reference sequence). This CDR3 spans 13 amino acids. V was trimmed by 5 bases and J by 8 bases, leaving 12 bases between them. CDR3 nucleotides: TGTGCCAGCAGCGCGGGGGTTGGGGAAAAACTGTTTTTT. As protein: CASSAGVGEKLFF.

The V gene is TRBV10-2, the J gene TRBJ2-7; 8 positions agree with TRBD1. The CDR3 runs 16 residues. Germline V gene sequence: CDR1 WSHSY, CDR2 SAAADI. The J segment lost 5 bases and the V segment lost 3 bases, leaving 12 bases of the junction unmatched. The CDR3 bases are TGCGCCAGCAGTGACGGACAGGGTTTAGTAACAGACGAGCAGTACTTC. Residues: CASSDGQGLVTDEQYF.

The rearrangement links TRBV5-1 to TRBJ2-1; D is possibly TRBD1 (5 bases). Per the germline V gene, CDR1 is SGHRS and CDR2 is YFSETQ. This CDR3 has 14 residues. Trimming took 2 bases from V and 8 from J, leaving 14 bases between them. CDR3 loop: CASSLGRGLDEQFF. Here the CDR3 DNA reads TGCGCCAGCAGCTTAGGTAGGGGCTTAGATGAGCAGTTCTTC.

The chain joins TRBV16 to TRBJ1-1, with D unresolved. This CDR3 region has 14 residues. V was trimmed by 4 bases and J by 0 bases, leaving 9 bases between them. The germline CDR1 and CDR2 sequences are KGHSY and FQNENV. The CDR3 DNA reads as TGTGCCAGCAGCCCATGGCATTTGAACACTGAAGCTTTCTTT. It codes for CASSPWHLNTEAFF.